The clone carrying this T cell receptor (beta chain) was detected once. The antigen remains undetermined. This sample is drawn from a study of PD-1 blockade in classical Hodgkin lymphoma. Study-level findings and limits: Initiation of nivolumab under 1 year after ASCT led to exclusion of patients.

The patients all showed relapse after autologous stem cell transplantation, while their brentuximab vedotin exposure varied. Reported best responses ranged across complete response, partial response or progressive disease. V lost 7 bases and J 7 bases, leaving 14 bases between the germline ends. This CDR3 is 14 amino acids long. Germline CDR1 is MNHEY and CDR2 is SVGAGI. The table came from immunoSEQ multiplex PCR; TCRdb's copy has only in-frame clones and leaves some out. Here the sample spans about 17,000 clones, more than 60% being singletons. The sequence came from a human donor with classical Hodgkin lymphoma. This specimen consisted of peripheral blood mononuclear cells (PBMCs), obtained at baseline. The chain links TRBV6-5 to TRBJ1-6, with no clear D. The CDR3, as DNA: TGTGCCAGCAAATTGAGGCGGAAGAATTCACCCCTCCACTTT. It encodes CASKLRRKNSPLHF.